The clone carrying this T cell receptor (delta chain) has a handful of counts. TCRdb records a much larger clone's protein for this DNA, with a difference at residue 11 that likely arises from a read error; the protein given is the translation of the DNA. The entry originates in a study of γδ T cells in repeated Plasmodium falciparum infection. TCRdb redid clone calling on the multiplex PCR reads using CATT. The sample lists some 50,000 delta-chain clones, 1.6% occurring once. Bulk repertoires came from Vgamma9/Vdelta2+ or Vdelta2-negative gammadelta T cells flow-sorted from PBMC. Trimming took off 5 bases at V and 0 bases at J, with 31 bases between the two ends. The CDR3 runs 21 residues. Germline loops: CDR1 TSWWSYY, CDR2 QGS.

The sequenced sample was gamma-delta T cells from blood. The J gene is TRDJ1, the V gene TRDV1; perhaps TRDD2 as D (9 bases). No J segment appears in TCRdb, so it was assigned here by matching the sequence to germline. The TCR comes from a pool of human donors (malaria-infected and uninfected, not separated). CDR3 in amino acids: CALGFPFLLGGTLGYTDKLIF. CDR3 DNA sequence: TGTGCTCTTGGGTTTCCCTTCCTACTGGGGGGTACATTGGGGTACACCGATAAACTCATCTTT.